This paragraph reports one T cell receptor beta chain. Its target is not known. The germline CDR1 and CDR2 sequences are MNHEY and SMNVEV (reference sequence). The CDR3 spans 16 residues. J lost 4 bases, V lost 6 bases, and 15 bases had no gene match. These data come from a study of T cell responses to AZD1222 COVID-19 vaccine. Study results and limitations: As reported, nearly half of all spike-specific TCRs target variant regions that are unmutated. Among the donors, most were white British and more were female, and clonal diversity was possibly underestimated.

Sequenced by immunoSEQ multiplex PCR; TCRdb stores in-frame clones only, minus some. The table records fewer than 200,000 clones, about nine tenths of them present only once. The clonotype comes from an adult in good health. This specimen consisted of peripheral blood, obtained on day 0 of AZD1222 vaccination. J is TRBJ2-7 and V is TRBV27, with TRBD1 identical over 7 bases. The CDR3: CASSPWGQQGIYEQYF. Written as DNA, the CDR3 is TGTGCCAGCAGCCCTTGGGGGCAACAGGGGATTTACGAGCAGTACTTC.